The clone carrying this TCR beta chain came up a few times. No antigen is known for it. V lost 2 bases and J lost 6; bases outside the gene matches: 1. This CDR3 contains 13 residues. Germline assignment: CDR1 MNHNY and CDR2 SVGAGI (reference sequence). This record comes from a study of cytomegalovirus exposure and HLA in healthy donors. In the study overall: Unique TCR beta sequences numbering 95 million to 130 million came from roughly 180 million T cells in an earlier analysis.

Whole-study findings and limits: Cytomegalovirus-associated status was assigned to 164 TCR beta chains.

A multiplex PCR was run with 60 Vbeta primers and 13 Jbeta primers. Here immunoSEQ multiplex PCR was the method, and the copy in TCRdb shows in-frame clones only, minus some. The sample includes about 140,000 clones, approximately 71% seen only once; the top ten take 10%. V and J are TRBV6-6 and TRBJ2-7; TRBD1 agrees at 10 bases. Sequenced: PBMCs. This TCR was sampled from a man aged 30 to 45 in good health and CMV-seropositive. CDR3: CASSYDRGREQYF. In DNA form, the CDR3 reads TGTGCCAGCAGTTACGACAGGGGGCGCGAGCAGTACTTC.